Below are 13 T cell receptor beta chains sequenced from a single sample in a study of post-analysis software for immune sequencing data. Unique molecular identifiers were built into the TCR beta cDNA libraries. TCRdb re-called the PCR reads through MiXCR, storing one row per CDR3 protein. This table holds about 770,000 distinct CDR3 sequences, around 42% found once. No antigens are known for them. Points from the study as a whole: Controls showed lower frequencies than patients for roughly 5 TRBV segments, and TRBV5-6, TRBV5-1 and TRBV20-1 were among these.

Sequencing was performed on blood. The receptors derive from a girl aged 5-17 years with multiple sclerosis.

V usage is TRBV13 and J usage is TRBJ2-1; 10 bases are a match to TRBD2. The J segment lost 6 bases and the V segment lost 5 bases, leaving 19 bases of the junction unmatched. This CDR3 is built from 19 residues. CDR1 PRHDT and CDR2 FYEKMQ come from the germline V gene (reference sequence). The CDR3 protein is CASSELPTPLAGTPNEQFF. The DNA of the CDR3 is TGTGCCAGCAGCGAATTACCTACTCCACTAGCGGGAACCCCCAATGAGCAGTTCTTC.

The V and J genes are TRBV18 and TRBJ1-4; no clear D gene. Per germline, CDR1 KGHSH and CDR2 LQKENI. CDR3 length: 15 residues. Trimming cost V 4 bases and J 0 bases, with 9 bases left between them. In nucleotides, the CDR3 is TGTGCCAGCTCACTAGACCGCCCAACTAATGAAAAACTGTTTTTT. Its protein is CASSLDRPTNEKLFF. The variable domain in full, with the rest retrieved from reference TRBV18 and TRBJ1-4, is NAGVMQNPRHLVRRRGQEARLRCSPMKGHSHVYWYRQLPEEGLKFMVYLQKENIIDESGMPKERFSAEFPKEGPSILRIQQVVRGDSAAYFCASSLDRPTNEKLFFGSGTQLSVL.

The chain uses TRBV9 and TRBJ2-7, with D unresolved. Germline V CDR1 and CDR2: SGDLS, YYNGEE. The V end lost 0 bases, the J end lost 5 bases, and 12 bases lay between the germline ends. This CDR3 region has 14 residues. The DNA of the CDR3 is TGTGCCAGCAGCGTAGGTGGATTGAGACACGAGCAGTACTTC. It translates to CASSVGGLRHEQYF.

A remark on this clonotype: One junction end does not reproduce the germline sequence, and a read error may be involved. The chain joins TRBV24-1 to TRBJ2-2; 8 bases fit TRBD2. The CDR3 totals 15 residues. In germline, CDR1 is KGHDR, CDR2 SFDVKD. The CDR3: CVTSDGTRNTGELFF. For the CDR3, the DNA is TGTGTCACCAGCGATGGGACTAGAAACACCGGGGAGCTGTTTTTT.

This clonotype has only a few counts. The chain combines TRBV15 with TRBJ2-7; D not certain. V was trimmed by 0 bases and J by 0 bases, leaving 6 bases between them. This CDR3 spans 14 amino acids. Germline V gene sequence: CDR1 LNHNV, CDR2 YYDKDF (reference sequence). The CDR3 DNA is TGTGCCACCAGCAGAGAACGGCTCTCCTACGAGCAGTACTTC. Amino acid sequence: CATSRERLSYEQYF. Drawing the rest from reference TRBV15 and TRBJ2-7, the complete variable domain is DAMVIQNPRYQVTQFGKPVTLSCSQTLNHNVMYWYQQKSSQAPKLLFHYYDKDFNNEADTPDNFQSRRPNTSFCFLDIRSPGLGDTAMYLCATSRERLSYEQYFGPGTRLTVT.

The chain joins TRBV18 to TRBJ2-3, with TRBD1 matching over 7 bases. The CDR3 length is 16 residues. J was trimmed by 2 bases and V by 1 base; bases with no gene match: 6. CDR1 is KGHSH, CDR2 LQKENI, per germline. This chain's CDR3 is CASSPRRGQNTDTQYF. CDR3 sequence (DNA): TGTGCCAGCTCACCACGAAGGGGACAGAACACAGATACGCAGTATTTT.

The rearrangement links TRBV11-3 to TRBJ2-7, with D tentatively TRBD1 (5 bases). Trimming left V 5 bases short and J 6 bases short, with 5 bases between. Germline CDR1 reads SGHNT; CDR2 reads YENEEA. The CDR3 sequence is 10 residues long. DNA for the CDR3: TGTGCCAGCAGCGGGGCCGAGCAGTACTTC. Translating it yields CASSGAEQYF.

The J gene is TRBJ1-2, the V gene TRBV2, with D possibly being TRBD1 (5 bases). The CDR3 is 15 amino acids. The V and J ends lost 11 bases and 0 bases respectively, with 19 bases between them. In germline, CDR1 is SNHLY, CDR2 FYNNEI. The chain's CDR3 is CAQALELGANYGYTF. CDR3 nucleotides: TGTGCCCAGGCTCTTGAGCTGGGGGCTAACTATGGCTACACCTTC.

V and J are TRBV12-3 or TRBV12-4 and TRBJ2-5; no definite D call. The CDR3 is made up of 13 amino acids. Trimming left V 1 base short and J 5 bases short, with 8 bases between. The chain's CDR3 is CASSLGPVETQYF. The CDR3 DNA follows: TGTGCCAGCAGTTTAGGTCCTGTGGAGACCCAGTACTTC.

This clonotype was picked up a small number of times. The rearrangement links TRBV4-2 to TRBJ1-6; D unclear. Germline CDR1 is LGHNA and CDR2 is YNFKEQ. CDR3 size: 14 residues. V dropped 0 bases and J dropped 8 bases, with 8 bases sitting between them. CDR3: CASSQDDTDSPLHF. The CDR3 DNA reads as TGTGCCAGCAGCCAAGATGACACGGATTCACCCCTCCACTTT.

This clonotype was seen only a few times. The chain is built from TRBV20-1 and TRBJ2-3, with D uncertain. CDR1 DFQATT and CDR2 SNEGSKA come from the germline V gene (reference sequence). Trimming stripped 2 bases from V and 1 base from J, with 10 bases between. The CDR3 extends over 14 amino acids. The CDR3 DNA is TGCAGTGCTAGATACGGGTTAGGCACAGATACGCAGTATTTT. Protein sequence: CSARYGLGTDTQYF.

The chain employs TRBV10-3 and TRBJ1-5; 7 bases agree with TRBD1. The CDR3 extends over 13 amino acids. CDR1 is ENHRY, CDR2 SYGVKD, per germline. Unmatched junction bases numbered 6, after V lost 6 bases and J lost 7 bases. CDR3 DNA sequence: TGTGCCATCAGCGACAGGGTTCAACAGCCCCAGCATTTT. Amino acid sequence: CAISDRVQQPQHF.

The chain carries TRBV5-6 and TRBJ2-3; a weak D match, TRBD1 (6 bases). In germline, CDR1 is SGHDT, CDR2 YYEEEE. The CDR3 is 15 residues long. With 0 bases removed from V and 2 bases from J, the gap between germline ends came to 10 bases. CDR3 DNA sequence: TGTGCCAGCAGCTTGGGGGGGCTGAACACAGATACGCAGTATTTT. It codes for CASSLGGLNTDTQYF.